This TCR beta chain appears in the sequencing data of a study of blood T cell repertoires in COVID-19. Study-wide context: Researchers got acute and convalescent COVID-19 samples from the United States, Italy and Spain. Sources were T cells, B-cell-depleted T cells, or PBMCs; the material itself was cDNA or gDNA.

How the authors handled the data: From reference gene primer amplification, estimates of nucleated cell counts were derived. Repertoires were generated with immunoSEQ multiplex PCR, while TCRdb's copy carries only in-frame clones and drops some. V, J and clone size reflect that table, while D and trimming were determined from the DNA. The sample carries roughly 98,000 clones, roughly four fifths recorded once. The CDR3 contains 14 residues. CDR1 is KGHSH and CDR2 is LQKENI in the germline V gene. Between the trimmed V and J ends, which lost 4 bases and 5 bases, there was a span of 15 bases. The sequenced material came from peripheral blood. The TCR comes from a human donor in a cohort sampled during active COVID-19. This chain connects TRBV18 to TRBJ2-7, with D possibly matching TRBD2 (6 bases). The DNA for the CDR3 is TGTGCCAGCTCACGAATTTCGGGAGCCCACGAGCAGTACTTC. This sequence encodes CASSRISGAHEQYF.